The 17 T cell receptor beta chains listed next were all sequenced from one sample in a study of beta chain features in type 1 diabetes. Reverse transcription of all isolated RNA meant that expressed TCRB transcripts were sequenced. The data were produced by immunoSEQ multiplex PCR, yet TCRdb's version contains in-frame clones alone and is incomplete. The table lists over 150,000 clones, around 8% of them singletons. The antigens of these receptors remain unknown. General study results and limits: For Type 1 diabetes patients, all four CD4+ subsets carried TCRB CDR3s that were moderately but significantly shorter.

Material for sequencing was central memory CD4+ T cells from blood. The receptors were gathered from a woman aged 40 to 49 with type 1 diabetes.

The CDR3 here is CASSQAENSGSPLHF. DNA for the CDR3: TGCGCCAGCAGCCAAGCGGAGAATAGCGGTTCACCCCTCCACTTT. V gene TRBV4-3 combines with J gene TRBJ1-6; D gene uncertain. The V end was cut by 1 base, the J end by 9 bases, with 13 bases between. Germline-derived CDR1 and CDR2 are LGHNA and YSLEER. This CDR3 has 15 amino acids.

This clone was detected a few times. The rearrangement uses TRBV18 and TRBJ2-7; 9 nucleotides align to TRBD1. Germline CDR1 reads KGHSH; CDR2 reads LQKENI. This CDR3 has 14 residues. The V and J ends lost 7 bases and 4 bases, in that order; junction bases with no gene match: 8. CDR3 region: CASLIGQGRYEQYF. CDR3 coding DNA: TGTGCCAGCTTAATTGGACAGGGGAGGTACGAGCAGTACTTC.

This clone was seen at least ten times. This chain joins TRBV7-9 and TRBJ1-1; 8 bases line up with TRBD1. The length of the CDR3 is 15 residues. The trim removed 3 bases at V and 6 bases at J, leaving 9 bases unmatched. The germline V gene encodes CDR1 SEHNR and CDR2 FQNEAQ (reference sequence). CDR3 protein: CASSFDRGGGSEAFF. The DNA of the CDR3 is TGTGCCAGCAGCTTCGACAGGGGAGGGGGATCTGAAGCTTTCTTT. The full variable domain, its missing parts supplied by reference TRBV7-9 and TRBJ1-1, is DTGVSQNPRHKITKRGQNVTFRCDPISEHNRLYWYRQTLGQGPEFLTYFQNEAQLEKSRLLSDRFSAERPKGSFSTLEIQRTEQGDSAMYLCASSFDRGGGSEAFFGQGTRLTVV.

The chain recombines TRBV7-2 with TRBJ1-3; 7 bases line up with TRBD1. Germline trimming cut 5 bases from V and 4 bases from J; bases unmatched to any gene: 5. Looked up from germline, CDR1 is SGHTA and CDR2 is FQGNSA. The CDR3 has 14 residues. DNA of the CDR3: TGTGCCAGCAGCCTCGGGACAGCCGGAAACACCATATATTTT. It encodes CASSLGTAGNTIYF.

The rearrangement joins TRBV18 to TRBJ1-1; tentative D call: TRBD1 (5 bases). From germline, CDR1 is KGHSH and CDR2 LQKENI. V was cut by 2 bases and J by 3 bases, with 10 bases left in between. The CDR3 consists of 14 residues. The CDR3 DNA follows: TGTGCCAGCTCACCAGGAGGGGTTGACACTGAAGCTTTCTTT. The encoded protein is CASSPGGVDTEAFF. The full variable domain, completed using reference TRBV18 and TRBJ1-1, is NAGVMQNPRHLVRRRGQEARLRCSPMKGHSHVYWYRQLPEEGLKFMVYLQKENIIDESGMPKERFSAEFPKEGPSILRIQQVVRGDSAAYFCASSPGGVDTEAFFGQGTRLTVV.

The rearrangement links TRBV20-1 to TRBJ2-7; D is ambiguous. Germline V gene data show CDR1 as DFQATT and CDR2 as SNEGSKA (reference sequence). V was trimmed by 6 bases and J by 8 bases, leaving 11 bases between them. This CDR3 spans 10 amino acids. CDR3 sequence reads: CSASSVQQYF. CDR3 DNA sequence: TGCAGTGCCTCCTCCGTCCAGCAGTACTTC.

The chain joins TRBV5-1 to TRBJ1-2; D is unresolved. The CDR3 contains 14 residues. Between the trimmed V and J ends, which lost 4 bases and 3 bases, there was a span of 13 bases. The V gene's germline CDR1 is SGHRS and CDR2 YFSETQ. The chain's CDR3 is CASSLTGKDYGYTF. The DNA for the CDR3 is TGCGCCAGCAGCCTCACCGGGAAAGACTATGGCTACACCTTC.

J is TRBJ1-1 and V is TRBV19; D possibly corresponds to TRBD1 (5 bases). Germline CDR1 is LNHDA and CDR2 is SQIVND (reference sequence). This CDR3 has 14 amino acids. Trimming cost V 5 bases and J 1 base, with 11 bases left between them. CDR3 nucleotide sequence: TGTGCCAGTAGTGTATTTGGACAGAACACTGAAGCTTTCTTT. Protein: CASSVFGQNTEAFF.

This clone was counted at least ten times. The chain is built from TRBV29-1 and TRBJ1-1, with D possibly being TRBD1 (5 bases). This CDR3 comprises 13 residues. Germline loops: CDR1 SQVTM, CDR2 ANQGSEA. V lost 3 bases to trimming and J lost 1 base, with 9 bases between them. The CDR3 is CSVDATENTEAFF. The CDR3 region has the DNA TGCAGCGTTGACGCGACAGAGAACACTGAAGCTTTCTTT.

The chain links TRBV29-1 to TRBJ2-2; tentatively, D is TRBD2 (6 bases). This CDR3 spans 14 amino acids. Trimming pared 4 bases from V and 4 bases from J, leaving 13 bases between. Germline CDR1 is SQVTM and CDR2 is ANQGSEA. The DNA of the CDR3 is TGCAGCGTTGGCCAGCGGGTTGGCACCGGGGAGCTGTTTTTT. Its translation: CSVGQRVGTGELFF.

This clone was seen a handful of times. The chain couples TRBV5-6 to TRBJ2-3, with 10 bases lining up with TRBD2. Trimming removed 7 bases from V and 3 bases from J; junction bases left unmatched: 8. From germline, CDR1 is SGHDT and CDR2 YYEEEE. This CDR3 comprises 15 residues. The CDR3 region is CASARASGGTDTQYF. DNA for the CDR3: TGTGCCAGCGCCCGGGCTAGCGGGGGTACAGATACGCAGTATTTT.

The table lists this clone with a few counts. The genes are TRBV7-9 and TRBJ1-5; perhaps TRBD1 as D (5 bases). Germline assignment: CDR1 SEHNR and CDR2 FQNEAQ (reference sequence). The CDR3 contains 13 residues. The V end was cut by 5 bases, the J end by 5 bases, with 10 bases between. The CDR3 region is CASSPDSYQPQHF. Here the CDR3 DNA reads TGTGCCAGCAGCCCTGACAGTTATCAGCCCCAGCATTTT.

The chain carries TRBV5-1 and TRBJ2-5; the D gene is possibly TRBD1 (6 bases). Per the germline V gene, CDR1 is SGHRS and CDR2 is YFSETQ. V dropped 4 bases and J dropped 2 bases, with 9 bases sitting between them. The CDR3 covers 13 residues. DNA of the CDR3: TGCGCCAGCAGCGGCGGACAGCAAGAGACCCAGTACTTC. It encodes CASSGGQQETQYF.

This clone has a handful of counts. The genes are TRBV14 and TRBJ1-2; D remains ambiguous. The germline V gene has CDR1 SGHDN and CDR2 FVKESK. The CDR3 loop spans 14 amino acids. Trimming pared 3 bases from V and 4 bases from J, leaving 12 bases between. CDR3 sequence (DNA): TGTGCCAGCAGCCACGTCCAGGACTCCTATGGCTACACCTTC. Translated: CASSHVQDSYGYTF. The full variable domain, rest sourced from reference TRBV14 and TRBJ1-2, is EAGVTQFPSHSVIEKGQTVTLRCDPISGHDNLYWYRRVMGKEIKFLLHFVKESKQDESGMPNNRFLAERTGGTYSTLKVQPAELEDSGVYFCASSHVQDSYGYTFGSGTRLTVV.

V usage is TRBV27 and J usage is TRBJ2-3; no clear D gene. The CDR3 is 13 amino acids. From germline, CDR1 is MNHEY and CDR2 SMNVEV (reference sequence). The ends were cut back, 4 bases at V and 2 bases at J, with 7 bases in the middle. For the CDR3, the DNA is TGTGCCAGCAGTTCCCCCAACACAGATACGCAGTATTTT. Translating it yields CASSSPNTDTQYF.

With regard to this clone: The junction shows a germline mismatch at one end, possibly a read error. The V call is TRBV28, the J call TRBJ2-4, with a tentative D call TRBD2 (5 bases). Germline V gene data show CDR1 as MDHEN and CDR2 as SYDVKM. This CDR3 contains 15 residues. The CDR3 region has the DNA TGTGCCAGCGGTGGGAGTATTCTAGCCAAAAACATTCAGTGCTTC. Its translation: CASGGSILAKNIQCF.

This clone has a handful of counts. The chain carries TRBV11-1 and TRBJ2-5; 8 bases line up with TRBD2. The CDR3 sequence is 14 residues long. Germline CDR1 SGHAT, CDR2 FQDESV (reference sequence). Trimming removed 5 bases from V and 4 bases from J; junction bases left unmatched: 6. The CDR3 bases are TGTGCCAGCAGCGCCGGGACTAGAAGAGAGACCCAGTACTTC. Translating gives CASSAGTRRETQYF.